The text below deals with one T cell receptor beta chain. No antigen is known for it. This sample was taken from a study of human T cells and chemical hapten exposure. Study details: Patches that contained 0.01% DPC were applied to the upper back and read at 6 days. Study-wide findings and caveats: PT1 expanded TCR counts correlated positively with patch test score.

TCRdb recomputed calls from the RACE reads with MiXCR, one row per CDR3 protein. The sample holds fewer than 300,000 distinct CDR3 sequences, about 8.1% seen once. Time point reported: pre-sensitization, week 0. Sample treatment: therapeutic diphenylcyclopropenone sensitization with weekly scalp DPC. The germline CDR1 and CDR2 sequences are DFQATT and SNEGSKA (reference sequence). V was pared by 3 bases and J by 0 bases, with 11 bases between. The CDR3 loop spans 14 amino acids. The sequences come from whole blood, collected in connection with sensitization to the hapten diphenylcyclopropenone (DPC). The sequence came from a woman aged 40-49 years with alopecia areata. Some clones in this sample may be carry-over from other donors' samples. The genes are TRBV20-1 and TRBJ1-1, with a possible D match to TRBD1 (5 bases). The CDR3 region is CSARRAGMNTEAFF. Written as DNA, the CDR3 is TGCAGTGCTAGGAGGGCAGGGATGAACACTGAAGCTTTCTTT.